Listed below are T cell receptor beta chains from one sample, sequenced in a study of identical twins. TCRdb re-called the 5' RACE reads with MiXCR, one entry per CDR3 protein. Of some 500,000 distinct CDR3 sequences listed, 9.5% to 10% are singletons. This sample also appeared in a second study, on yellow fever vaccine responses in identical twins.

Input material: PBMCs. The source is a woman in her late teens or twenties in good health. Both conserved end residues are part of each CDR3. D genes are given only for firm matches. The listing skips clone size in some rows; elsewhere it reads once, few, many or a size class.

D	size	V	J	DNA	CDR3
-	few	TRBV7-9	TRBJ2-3	TGTGCCAGCAGCTTACGCGATTACTTGGCAGATACGCAGTATTTT	CASSLRDYLADTQYF
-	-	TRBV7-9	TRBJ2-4	TGTGCCAGCAGCTTAGCGGCAGCCTTCATTCAGTACTTC	CASSLAAAFIQYF
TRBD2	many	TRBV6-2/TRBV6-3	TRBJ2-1	TGTGCCAGCAGTCAGAGCGGGAGATCCTACAATGAGCAGTTCTTC	CASSQSGRSYNEQFF
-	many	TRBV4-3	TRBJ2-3	TGCGCCAGCAGCCAAGAAACGGGGGAGCCAGATACGCAGTATTTT	CASSQETGEPDTQYF
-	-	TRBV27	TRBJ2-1	TGTGCCAGCAGTTTAAGGGGGGGAGTCTCCTACAATGAGCAGTTCTTC	CASSLRGGVSYNEQFF
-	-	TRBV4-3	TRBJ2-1	TGCGCCAGCAGCCAAAAAACATTGACTGGTTTCTACAATGAGCAGTTCTTC	CASSQKTLTGFYNEQFF
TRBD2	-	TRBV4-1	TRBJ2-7	TGCGCCAGCAGCCAGTCTGTTGGTAGCGGGGAACGCCAGTACTTC	CASSQSVGSGERQYF
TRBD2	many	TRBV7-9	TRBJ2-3	TGTGCCAGCAGGACTAGCGGGACTGGGTCAGATACGCAGTATTTT	CASRTSGTGSDTQYF
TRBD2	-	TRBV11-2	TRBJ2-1	TGTGCCAGCAGCCTATACAGCGGGAATCACAATGAGCAGTTCTTC	CASSLYSGNHNEQFF
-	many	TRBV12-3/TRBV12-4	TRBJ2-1	TGTGCCAGCAGTTTACCGGATGTCAATGAGCAGTTCTTC	CASSLPDVNEQFF
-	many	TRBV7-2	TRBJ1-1	TGTGCCAGCAGCTTAGGGGTTTTTCGGGCGGTTTACACTGAAGCTTTCTTT	CASSLGVFRAVYTEAFF
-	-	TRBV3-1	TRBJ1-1	TGTGCCAGCAGCCAGGGTTGGGGTGGCACTGAAGCTTTCTTT	CASSQGWGGTEAFF
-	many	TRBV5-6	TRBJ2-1	TGTGCCAGCTGGAACCTGTGGACTGAGCAGTTCTTC	CASWNLWTEQFF
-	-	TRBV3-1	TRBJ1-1	TGTGCCAGCAGCCAAGAAGGCAGGAACACTGAAGCTTTCTTT	CASSQEGRNTEAFF
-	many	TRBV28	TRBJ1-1	TGTGCCAGCAGTCCCCGACGATCGACAGTAAATGAAGCTTTCTTT	CASSPRRSTVNEAFF
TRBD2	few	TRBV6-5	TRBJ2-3	TGTGCCAGCAGTTACTCGGAACGGGAGGGCCGGGTCACAGATACGCAGTATTTT	CASSYSEREGRVTDTQYF
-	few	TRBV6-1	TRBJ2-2	TGTGCCAGCGGACAGAAAAACACCGGGGAGCTGTTTTTT	CASGQKNTGELFF
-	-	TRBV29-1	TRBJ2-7	TGCAGCGTTGATGGGGTAAACTACGAGCAGTACTTC	CSVDGVNYEQYF
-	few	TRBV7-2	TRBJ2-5	TGTGCCAGCAGCTTTGTTGTGGAGACCCAGTACTTC	CASSFVVETQYF
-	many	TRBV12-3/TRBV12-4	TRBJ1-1	TGTGCCAGCAGTTTCGCCATGAACACTGAAGCTTTCTTT	CASSFAMNTEAFF
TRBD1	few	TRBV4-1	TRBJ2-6	TGCGCCAGCAGCCGGAGCGTCATACAAGGGGGCTCACCCTCTGGGGCCAACGTCCTGACTTTC	CASSRSVIQGGSPSGANVLTF
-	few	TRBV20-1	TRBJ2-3	TGCAGTGCTAGGGGCTGGGACTCCCTGGAAGATACGCAGTATTTT	CSARGWDSLEDTQYF
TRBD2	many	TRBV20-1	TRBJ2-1	TGCAGTGCTAGAGGGGGGGGACTAGCGGGCTACAATGAGCAGTTCTTC	CSARGGGLAGYNEQFF
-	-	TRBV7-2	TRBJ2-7	TGTGCCAGCAGCCATTCGTCGGGACTCGAGCAGTACTTC	CASSHSSGLEQYF
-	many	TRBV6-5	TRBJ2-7	TGTGCCAGCAGTTACTTTTTTGGAGGGGACTCATACGAGCAGTACTTC	CASSYFFGGDSYEQYF
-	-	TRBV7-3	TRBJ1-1	TGTGCCAGCAGCTTAGAAGGGCCAGCAACTGAAGCTTTCTTT	CASSLEGPATEAFF
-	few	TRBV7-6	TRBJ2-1	TGTGCCAGCAGCCAAGCCTTGAGGGGGGCCGACAATGAGCAGTTCTTC	CASSQALRGADNEQFF
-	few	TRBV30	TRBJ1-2	TGTGCCTGGTCCCCGGATAACTATGGCTACACCTTC	CAWSPDNYGYTF
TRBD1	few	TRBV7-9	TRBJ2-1	TGTGCCAGCAGCCCCCGGGACAGGGTGAGCCATGAGCAGTTCTTC	CASSPRDRVSHEQFF
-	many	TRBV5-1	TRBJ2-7	TGCGCCAGCAGCTTGGGTGACACCTACGAGCAGTACTTC	CASSLGDTYEQYF
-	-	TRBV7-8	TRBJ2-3	TGTGCCAGCAGCGACTCCGGACAGTTTTACTCTAGCACAGATACGCAGTATTTT	CASSDSGQFYSSTDTQYF